Given below is one TCR beta chain in context. This clonotype was counted between two and nine times. Its cognate antigen has yet to be identified. Base qualities are not provided; no much larger clone lies one nucleotide away. Ophthalmopathy patients had moderately to severely active disease, Clinical Activity Score of at least 3, NOSPECS grade of at least 4, and duration under 3 months. The study excluded patients with uncontrolled infections, other autoimmune diseases, pregnancy or lactation. Diagnoses relied on clinical symptoms, serum thyroxine and TRAb, thyroid ultrasound and orbital computed tomography. PBMCs were separated from under 12 ml of fresh peripheral blood using Ficoll-Paque density gradient centrifugation. Total RNA was extracted using Trizol reagent, and RNA quality was assessed on an Agilent 2100 Bioanalyzer. The TCR beta CDR3 regions were amplified from RNA transcripts. The TCR CDR3 was subjected to a first round of RT-PCR using the HTBI primer set and the Qiagen OneStep RT-PCR kit. A second multiplex PCR round built the libraries, followed by size selection and purification. Paired-end sequencing of the libraries was performed with 100 bp reads on an Illumina HiSeq2000. The source study handled its data this way. SOAPnuke was used to process the raw data, removing reads that contained adapters or uncalled bases, had a mean Phred below 15, or lacked an exact match to the constant primer or identifier. High-quality paired reads were merged using COPE v1.2.5, and each unique nucleotide sequence was defined as a clonotype. MiTCR v1.1 was used to align clonotypes to the IMGT TRBV, TRBD and TRBJ reference segments. Only V-J combinations with frequency above 0.0001, covering roughly 99% of repertoires, were analysed. The TCS score was defined as F50 (clonal expansion) divided by E x V (chaos), with BLOSUM62-based TCRdist calculated between CDR3 peptides within each V-J. Welch's t-statistics and random forest reduced 500 to 650 V-J features to roughly 13, which were used in a naive Bayes classifier (R e1071). Starting from the raw public reads, TCRdb applied fastp trimming at Q25, assembled clones with MiXCR and retained in-frame beta chains. A single entry per CDR3 protein holds the most common genes and DNA from its merged rows. V and J calls and clone size were set by TCRdb, not the authors. This sample holds about 530,000 distinct CDR3 sequences; approximately 17% were observed only once. Of the sample, around 17% is held by the ten largest clones.

This entry is derived from a study of T cells in Graves' hyperthyroidism and ophthalmopathy (dated by TCRdb to about 2019). About the investigation overall: Peripheral blood was sampled at the time of initial diagnosis, prior to any treatment. To identify TCR V-J signatures that set the groups apart, the researchers used a discovery cohort of about a hundred patients, made up of under 45 with Graves' ophthalmopathy and 55 to 65 with stable Graves' hyperthyroidism. Prospective prediction of ophthalmopathy was tested in an independent validation cohort of 18 hyperthyroidism patients and roughly 16 patients who later progressed to ophthalmopathy. The 100 discovery patients were divided at random into training and test sets in a 7:3 ratio. In about 6 Graves' hyperthyroidism patients, the study also compared T-cell repertoires from thyroid tissue with T-cell repertoires from blood. Once sampling was done, hyperthyroidism patients were given methimazole at a starting dose of 30 mg daily, whereas ophthalmopathy patients were given high-dose intravenous methylprednisolone. TCR Vbeta CDR3 sequencing of 120 to 150 peripheral blood samples (approximately 44 ophthalmopathy, about 74 hyperthyroidism and roughly 17 progressor patients) is reported in the paper. Findings and caveats that apply to the study as a whole: In validation, the model predicted progression to ophthalmopathy with roughly 66% sensitivity and about 72% specificity, a median of about six months before onset. Ophthalmopathy was separated from stable hyperthyroidism by a 13 V-J signature model, with around 88% sensitivity and approximately 81% specificity obtained in cross-validation and 80%/75% obtained in testing. No statistical method was used to fix the sample size in advance, and group allocation was not hidden from the investigators. Blood samples also contained most of the expanded thyroid clonotypes (frequency above 0.001), which suggests that blood repertoires may reflect thyroid immune responses.

The CDR3 sequence holds 11 residues, the cysteine and phenylalanine included. CDR3 DNA is the only sequence kept; it has 33 bases, read in frame from the first base. The junction shows trimming of 5 bases on V and 7 bases on J, and the gene matches do not reach 2 bases of it. The germline V gene (reference sequence) sets CDR1 to DFQATT and CDR2 to SNEGSKA. This sequence uses TRBV20-1 and TRBJ2-1, and TRBD2 matches 7 of the central bases. The receptor's source is a woman under 30 with Graves' ophthalmopathy. Sequencing was done on a sample of blood. The CDR3 region has the sequence CSAGRGNEQFF. The nucleotide sequence is TGCAGTGCTGGGAGGGGAAATGAGCAGTTCTTC.